The present T cell receptor (beta chain) was sequenced within a study of shared clonotypes between healthy human individuals. For the study at large: The plates for each donor numbered three CD4 naive, three CD4 memory, two CD8 naive and one CD8 memory.

Between the trimmed V and J ends, which lost 1 base and 0 bases, there was a span of 7 bases. There are 14 residues in the CDR3. Germline V gene data show CDR1 as SGHAT and CDR2 as FQNNGV. Original methodology: ImmunoSEQ output held junction-only sequences without quality scores, so filtering differed. Profiled with immunoSEQ multiplex PCR; TCRdb holds only in-frame clones, not every one. V, J and clone size derive from that table, while D and trimming were established from the DNA sequence. The sample lists 1,500,000 or so clones; 97% to 99% were seen once. The J gene is TRBJ2-7, the V gene TRBV11-2; D call uncertain. What was sequenced was naive CD4+ T cells sorted from blood. The subset denotes: CD45RA+ positively selected. This sequence originates from a man aged 25-45 years in good health. In nucleotides, the CDR3 is TGTGCCAGCAGCTTAGTGGATAGCTCCTACGAGCAGTACTTC. It is translated as CASSLVDSSYEQYF.